These T cell receptor beta chains were read from a single sample in a study of blood T cell repertoires in COVID-19. Clones were sequenced by immunoSEQ multiplex PCR, and TCRdb holds only the in-frame ones, with some missing. The table has roughly 160,000 clones, 80% to 90% seen once. Sequences were obtained from peripheral blood. The source of these receptors is a woman of 80 years or more with COVID-19, enrolled during active disease. The CDR3 runs from the conserved cysteine through the conserved F or W. D genes are given only for firm matches. Size values are once, few and many counts, or a class for expanded clones, and some rows have none.

v_gene	d_gene	j_gene	abundance	CDR3nt	CDR3aa
TRBV3-1/TRBV3-2	TRBD2	TRBJ2-3	.	TGTGCCAGCAGCCAAGACGCCTTAGCGGGGGGGGATACGCAGTATTTT	CASSQDALAGGDTQYF
TRBV3-1/TRBV3-2	.	TRBJ1-2	once	TGTGCCAGCAGCCAAGACCTTGGCGGCTATGGCTACACCTTC	CASSQDLGGYGYTF
TRBV5-1	.	TRBJ2-5	.	TGCGCCAGCAGCTATGGCCTCGGAGTTACAGAGACCCAGTACTTC	CASSYGLGVTETQYF
TRBV10-2	.	TRBJ2-5	.	TGCGCCAGCAGTGAATTGCGGGAGACCCAGTACTTC	CASSELRETQYF
TRBV5-5	TRBD2	TRBJ2-7	once	TGTGCCAGCAGCTTGGTGACGGGAGGGCTCTACGAGCAGTACTTC	CASSLVTGGLYEQYF
TRBV27	TRBD1	TRBJ1-2	.	TGTGCCAGCAGTCTGGGACAGGGGACCTATGGCTACACCTTC	CASSLGQGTYGYTF
TRBV12-5	TRBD1	TRBJ2-7	.	TGTGCTAGTGGGCCCGAGACAGGGTTCTCCTACGAGCAGTACTTC	CASGPETGFSYEQYF
TRBV7-6	TRBD2	TRBJ2-5	once	TGTGCCAGCAGCCCCGGGACTAGCGGGGAGACCCAGTACTTC	CASSPGTSGETQYF
TRBV12-3/TRBV12-4	.	TRBJ1-1	.	TGTGCCAGCTCTCTCCTCAGGGGCACTGAAGCTTTCTTT	CASSLLRGTEAFF
TRBV5-1	.	TRBJ2-1	.	TGCGCCAGCAGCTTGATCCGCGGCAATGAGCAGTTCTTC	CASSLIRGNEQFF
TRBV19	TRBD1	TRBJ1-2	.	TGTGCCAGTACCCATCCCGGGACAGGGGACCTCTATGGCTACACCTTC	CASTHPGTGDLYGYTF
TRBV19	.	TRBJ1-5	once	TGTGCCAGTAGTATAGGGTCGAGGAGCAATCAGCCCCAGCATTTT	CASSIGSRSNQPQHF
TRBV6-6	.	TRBJ1-4	.	TGTGCCAGCACCCACGGGGGGGTTAATGAAAAACTGTTTTTT	CASTHGGVNEKLFF
TRBV15	.	TRBJ2-5	.	TGTGCCACCAGCAGAGATAGCGTCGCAACGAACTTC	CATSRDSVATNF
TRBV11-2	TRBD2	TRBJ2-1	.	TGTGCCAGCAGCCCCTCCTTTGGCGGGGGCTCCTACAATGAGCAGTTCTTC	CASSPSFGGGSYNEQFF
TRBV30	TRBD2	TRBJ2-5	few	TGTGCCTGGAGTGTAAAAAGCGGGAGTGCTAAGACCCAGTACTTC	CAWSVKSGSAKTQYF
TRBV7-6	TRBD1	TRBJ1-1	.	TGTGCCAGCAGCCTCGGGACAGGGGGGCCTGGGACTGAAGCTTTCTTT	CASSLGTGGPGTEAFF
TRBV27	TRBD1	TRBJ2-7	.	TGTGCCAGCAGCCGACGTGCAGGGGGATTCGAGCAGTACTTC	CASSRRAGGFEQYF
TRBV9	TRBD2	TRBJ2-5	once	TGTGCCAGCAGCGTAAGGGCATTGGGCGGGGGACAAGAGACCCAGTACTTC	CASSVRALGGGQETQYF
TRBV19	.	TRBJ2-2	.	TGTGCCAGTAGTATCGAGTGGTCCGTGTTGGGGGAGCTGTTTTTT	CASSIEWSVLGELFF
TRBV18	.	TRBJ1-1	.	TGTGCCAGCTCACTCGGCGTTGCGGTTGAAGCTTTCTTT	CASSLGVAVEAFF
TRBV9	.	TRBJ1-1	.	TGTGCCAGCAGCGTAGTCAGGGCGGACACTGAAGCTTTCTTT	CASSVVRADTEAFF
TRBV5-1	TRBD2	TRBJ2-1	.	TGCGCCAGCAGCTTGGTGGCTAGCGGGAGCTACAATGAGCAGTTCTTC	CASSLVASGSYNEQFF
TRBV10-3	.	TRBJ1-3	.	TGTGCCATCAGTGAGTCCGACAGCTACAACTCTGGAAACACCATATATTTT	CAISESDSYNSGNTIYF
TRBV18	TRBD1	TRBJ2-1	.	TGTGCCAGCTCACCCCCCGGGACAGGGGGCCGGAATGAGCAGTTCTTC	CASSPPGTGGRNEQFF
TRBV4-2	TRBD2	TRBJ2-3	.	TGTGCCAGCAGCCCCCTAACGACTAGCGGCACAGATACGCAGTATTTT	CASSPLTTSGTDTQYF
TRBV2	.	TRBJ2-3	.	TGTGCCAGCAGTGATTGGAGAGCAGATACGCAGTATTTT	CASSDWRADTQYF
TRBV18	.	TRBJ2-3	.	TGTGCCAGCTCACCCGCTAGGGGTGCATCTGATACGCAGTATTTT	CASSPARGASDTQYF
TRBV10-3	TRBD2	TRBJ2-1	.	TGTGCCATCAGTGCGTCCGGGACTAGCGGGGATGAGCAGTTCTTC	CAISASGTSGDEQFF
TRBV5-4	TRBD2	TRBJ2-5	.	TGTGCCAGCAGCGGTAGGGCTAGCGGGGGCCAAGAGACCCAGTACTTC	CASSGRASGGQETQYF
TRBV29-1	TRBD2	TRBJ2-7	.	TGCAGCGTCTATAGCGGGACGAGCTCCTACGAGCAGTACTTC	CSVYSGTSSYEQYF
TRBV6-6	TRBD2	TRBJ2-5	.	TGTGCCAGCAGTCCTGGGACTAGCGGGAGGGCTGGTGGGGAGACCCAGTACTTC	CASSPGTSGRAGGETQYF
TRBV9	TRBD2	TRBJ2-1	.	TGTGCCAGCAGCGTAGCAGCGGGGGGGCCCTACAATGAGCAGTTCTTC	CASSVAAGGPYNEQFF
TRBV9	TRBD1	TRBJ1-5	.	TGTGCCAGCAGCGACGGGACAGTCTATCAGCCCCAGCATTTT	CASSDGTVYQPQHF
TRBV9	.	TRBJ1-1	.	TGTGCCAGCAGCGTAGCTAGTTCGGGGGGAGAAGCTTTCTTT	CASSVASSGGEAFF
TRBV14	.	TRBJ1-2	.	TGTGCCAGCAGCCAAGACTACCAGGCCAACTATGGCTACACCTTC	CASSQDYQANYGYTF
TRBV3-1/TRBV3-2	.	TRBJ1-5	once	TGTGCCAGCAGCCAAAGAGACTCTGGGCCCCAGCATTTT	CASSQRDSGPQHF
TRBV2	TRBD2	TRBJ2-2	.	TGTGCCAGCAGTGAGCTAGCGGGGAACACCGGGGAGCTGTTTTTT	CASSELAGNTGELFF
TRBV7-9	TRBD1	TRBJ1-2	few	TGTGCCAGCAGCTTAGGACAGGGGGCCTATGGCTACACCTTC	CASSLGQGAYGYTF
TRBV6-6	TRBD1	TRBJ1-1	.	TGTGCCAGCAGTCACCGGACAGGGGCACTCCCTTGGACTGAAGCTTTCTTT	CASSHRTGALPWTEAFF
TRBV18	TRBD1	TRBJ1-2	.	TGTGCCAGCTCACAGGACAGGGGCGGCTACACCTTC	CASSQDRGGYTF
TRBV6-1	TRBD2	TRBJ2-1	.	TGTGCCAGCAGTGACCGACTAGCGAAGCAGTTCTTC	CASSDRLAKQFF
TRBV12-3/TRBV12-4	.	TRBJ1-5	.	TGTGCCAGCAGTCCGACATATCAGCCCCAGCATTTT	CASSPTYQPQHF
TRBV18	TRBD2	TRBJ2-1	few	TGTGCCAGCCAATTAGCGGGACTATACAATGAGCAGTTCTTC	CASQLAGLYNEQFF
TRBV10-3	TRBD1	TRBJ2-7	.	TGTGCCATCAGCCAAACGGGACAGGGTCCACCCGAGCAGTACTTC	CAISQTGQGPPEQYF
TRBV18	.	TRBJ1-5	.	TGTGCCAGCTCACCATTAGGCCTCTCCGGGGGGCCCCAGCATTTT	CASSPLGLSGGPQHF
TRBV18	.	TRBJ1-5	.	TGTGCCAGCTCACCACCGGGATCGAGCAGGGGTTTCAATCAGCCCCAGCATTTT	CASSPPGSSRGFNQPQHF
TRBV18	.	TRBJ1-4	.	TGTGCCAGCTCACCATTTCAAGGGGCAACTAATGAAAAACTGTTTTTT	CASSPFQGATNEKLFF
TRBV6-1	.	TRBJ2-7	.	TGTGCCAGCAGTGAACCAGGGGCGGGGGACGAGCAGTACTTC	CASSEPGAGDEQYF
TRBV10-3	TRBD1	TRBJ1-2	.	TGTGCCATCAGTTGGACAGGCGATGGCTACACCTTC	CAISWTGDGYTF
TRBV5-1	TRBD2	TRBJ2-3	.	TGCGCCAGCAGCACCTTAGCGGGTGATACGCAGTATTTT	CASSTLAGDTQYF
TRBV6-6	.	TRBJ2-1	.	TGTGCCAGCAGTTACATGACAGGAACAACCTACAATGAGCAGTTCTTC	CASSYMTGTTYNEQFF
TRBV15	.	TRBJ1-2	.	TGTGCCACCAGCAGAGATCTAGTTGGCTACACCTTC	CATSRDLVGYTF
TRBV6-5	.	TRBJ2-6	.	TGTGCCAGCAGCGGGACTGTCGGGGCCAACGTCCTGACTTTC	CASSGTVGANVLTF